This TCR beta chain comes out of a study of human T cells and chemical hapten exposure. About the research overall: On roughly 2 cm by roughly 2 cm of upper inner arm skin, sensitization was performed with 2% DPC.

Noted time point: pre-sensitization, week 0. Treatment described: therapeutic diphenylcyclopropenone sensitization with weekly scalp DPC. The V gene end was trimmed by 8 bases and the J gene end by 0 bases; junction bases not matched to a gene: 12. The CDR3 runs to 18 residues. CDR1 and CDR2 (germline): SNHLY, FYNNEI. Via MiXCR, TCRdb re-called the RACE reads, giving one row per CDR3 protein. The repertoire consists of 60,000 to 70,000 distinct CDR3 sequences, with 9.5% to 13% occurring once and the leading ten covering approximately 4.7%. This clonotype showed up many times. The TCR comes from a woman in her 50s with alopecia areata. Some clones in this sample may be carry-over from other donors' samples. This rearrangement joins TRBV2 to TRBJ2-6; 8 bases line up with TRBD1. This specimen consisted of whole blood, obtained in connection with sensitization to the hapten diphenylcyclopropenone (DPC). In DNA form, the CDR3 reads TGTGCCAGCGCCTCCGGACAGGGCATCACCTCTGGGGCCAACGTCCTGACTTTC. Protein product: CASASGQGITSGANVLTF.